The clone carrying this TCR beta chain turned up a few times. The data originate from a study of blood T cell repertoires in COVID-19. Study as a whole: Acute and convalescent COVID-19 specimens originated in the United States, Italy and Spain. PBMCs, B-cell-depleted T cells, or T cells provided the cDNA or gDNA that made up the material.

Authors' analysis steps: For nucleated cells, counts were estimated from reference gene primer amplification. Data came from immunoSEQ multiplex PCR; TCRdb stores just in-frame clones and leaves some out. The V and J calls and clone size are taken from that table; D and trimming were inferred from the DNA. Of tens of thousands of clones in the sample, just under 90% were seen once. V was clipped by 0 bases and J by 4 bases, with 25 bases between them. Per germline, CDR1 SGHKS and CDR2 YYEKEE (reference sequence). The length of the CDR3 is 19 residues. Sequenced: peripheral blood. The chain has TRBV5-5 and TRBJ2-5, with D tentatively TRBD1 (6 bases). The TCR comes from a woman aged 80 or older with active COVID-19. CDR3 DNA: TGTGCCAGCAGCTTGGAGCCCCGGGTGACAGGCATTGGCCGAGAGACCCAGTACTTC. Encoded protein: CASSLEPRVTGIGRETQYF.